Following are 30 T cell receptor beta chains from one sample sequenced in a study of blood T cells in healthy people across ages. For the second PCR, which ran for about 6 to 11 cycles, a sample-barcoded 5' primer and a J-beta primer mix were used. TCRdb re-analysed the 5' RACE reads in MiXCR, keeping a single row per CDR3 protein. The data hold approximately 1,700,000 distinct CDR3 sequences, with around 40% observed a single time. The sequenced material came from blood. The receptors originated from a human donor in good health.

The chain links TRBV27 to TRBJ1-2; no firm D call. The germline V gene has CDR1 MNHEY and CDR2 SMNVEV (reference sequence). The V gene lost 2 bases and the J gene lost 8 bases, with 18 bases spanning the gap. CDR3 length equals 15 residues. The CDR3 nucleotides read TGTGCCAGCAGTTTAAGCGCAGTAGCTTCGTGGGGCTACACCTTC. Its translation is CASSLSAVASWGYTF.

The gene calls are TRBV13 and TRBJ2-5, with D hard to call. The germline V gene has CDR1 PRHDT and CDR2 FYEKMQ (reference sequence). Trimming took 1 base from V and 0 from J, leaving 9 bases between them. This CDR3 has 15 amino acids. The CDR3 loop reads CASSLDGFNQETQYF. CDR3 DNA: TGTGCCAGCAGCTTAGATGGCTTTAACCAAGAGACCCAGTACTTC.

This chain joins TRBV12-3 or TRBV12-4 and TRBJ1-2; D not certain. With 0 bases removed from V and 0 bases from J, the gap between germline ends came to 11 bases. There are 16 residues in the CDR3. The CDR3 here is CASSLARRPANYGYTF. The CDR3 DNA reads as TGTGCCAGCAGTTTAGCGCGGCGGCCAGCTAACTATGGCTACACCTTC.

This clonotype was observed a few times. The chain uses TRBV4-2 and TRBJ1-1, with D perhaps matching TRBD1 (5 bases). Per the germline V gene, CDR1 is LGHNA and CDR2 is YNFKEQ. V was trimmed by 0 bases and J by 0 bases, leaving 11 bases between them. This CDR3 has 16 residues. CDR3 in DNA: TGTGCCAGCAGCCAAGATGAGACAGCCATGAACACTGAAGCTTTCTTT. As protein: CASSQDETAMNTEAFF.

The rearrangement uses TRBV4-3 and TRBJ2-3; D could derive from TRBD1 or TRBD2 (6 bases each). From germline, CDR1 is LGHNA and CDR2 YSLEER. This CDR3 comprises 17 residues. V was shortened by 0 bases and J by 4 bases, with 17 bases between the two germline ends. CDR3 region: CASSQDSSGGEADTQYF. CDR3 in DNA: TGCGCCAGCAGCCAAGATTCGTCCGGGGGCGAGGCAGATACGCAGTATTTT.

J is TRBJ1-2 and V is TRBV7-2; no clear D. The CDR3 covers 15 residues. V was cut by 5 bases and J by 2 bases, with 15 bases left in between. Germline V gene data show CDR1 as SGHTA and CDR2 as FQGNSA. The DNA for the CDR3 is TGTGCCAGCAGCCGGACCGAACTAGTCAACTATGGCTACACCTTC. Translation gives CASSRTELVNYGYTF. The whole variable domain, remainder taken from reference TRBV7-2 and TRBJ1-2, is GAGVSQSPSNKVTEKGKDVELRCDPISGHTALYWYRQSLGQGLEFLIYFQGNSAPDKSGLPSDRFSAERTGGSVSTLTIQRTQQEDSAVYLCASSRTELVNYGYTFGSGTRLTVV.

The rearrangement links TRBV15 to TRBJ2-3; 8 positions match TRBD1. Looked up from germline, CDR1 is LNHNV and CDR2 is YYDKDF (reference sequence). Germline trimming cut 3 bases from V and 4 bases from J; bases unmatched to any gene: 3. The CDR3 is 14 residues long. This CDR3 reads CATSRGQESDTQYF. For the CDR3, the DNA is TGTGCCACCAGCAGGGGACAGGAGTCAGATACGCAGTATTTT.

This clonotype appeared many times. This chain links TRBV5-5 with TRBJ2-3, with D possibly being TRBD2 (5 bases). Trimming cost V 2 bases and J 2 bases, with 9 bases left between them. Germline-derived CDR1 and CDR2 are SGHKS and YYEKEE (reference sequence). The CDR3 sequence is 14 residues long. In DNA form, the CDR3 reads TGTGCCAGCAGCTTCATCGGGAACACAGATACGCAGTATTTT. Amino acids: CASSFIGNTDTQYF.

The chain employs TRBV12-3 or TRBV12-4 and TRBJ2-3; no definite D call. Trimming left V 5 bases short and J 2 bases short, with 14 bases between. The CDR3 loop spans 15 amino acids. The CDR3 nucleotides are TGTGCCAGCAGTCCGGCGGCACGGCACACAGATACGCAGTATTTT. Amino acids: CASSPAARHTDTQYF.

V and J are TRBV11-2 and TRBJ2-3, with TRBD2 matching over 7 bases. Per the germline V gene, CDR1 is SGHAT and CDR2 is FQNNGV. V lost 3 bases to trimming and J lost 1 base; unmatched junction nucleotides: 4. The CDR3 runs to 15 residues. The CDR3 loop is CASSFRTRGTDTQYF. Here the CDR3 DNA reads TGTGCCAGCAGCTTCCGGACTAGAGGCACAGATACGCAGTATTTT.

This CDR3 is CASSRGQVILNIQYF. The CDR3 coding sequence is TGTGCCAGCAGCCGTGGACAGGTGATTTTAAACATTCAGTACTTC. The chain uses TRBV6-2 or TRBV6-3 and TRBJ2-4, with 7 bases that match TRBD1. There are 15 residues in the CDR3. Germline assignment: CDR1 MNHEY and CDR2 SVGEGT. The V gene end was trimmed by 6 bases and the J gene end by 6 bases; junction bases not matched to a gene: 11.

This clonotype has at least ten counts. This chain connects TRBV9 to TRBJ2-6; no firm D call. V lost 7 bases and J 4 bases, leaving 9 bases between the germline ends. CDR1 is SGDLS and CDR2 is YYNGEE in the germline V gene. There are 13 residues in the CDR3. The CDR3 DNA is TGTGCCAGCTTGGGCTCGGGGGCCAACGTCCTGACTTTC. Translation: CASLGSGANVLTF.

The chain couples TRBV29-1 to TRBJ1-4; tentative D call: TRBD1 (6 bases). The V gene's germline CDR1 is SQVTM and CDR2 ANQGSEA. V gave up 5 bases and J gave up 0 bases, with 13 bases separating them. CDR3 length: 15 amino acids. The CDR3 region has the DNA TGCAGCGTTTGGGACATTGGGGCAACTAATGAAAAACTGTTTTTT. Translating it yields CSVWDIGATNEKLFF.

There are a few counts of this clonotype. The chain carries TRBV29-1 and TRBJ2-3; TRBD1 matches 8 bases. CDR1 is SQVTM, CDR2 ANQGSEA, per germline. The CDR3 is made up of 9 amino acids. With 7 bases clipped from V and 11 bases from J, the junction kept 2 bases outside the gene matches. CDR3 sequence reads: CSEGTGQYF. The CDR3 bases are TGCAGCGAAGGGACAGGGCAGTATTTT.

The chain is built from TRBV7-9 and TRBJ1-4; D is unclear. The CDR3 spans 16 residues. The germline V and J ends were trimmed by 5 bases and 4 bases, with 17 bases remaining between them. Germline V gives CDR1 SEHNR, CDR2 FQNEAQ (reference sequence). The DNA of the CDR3 is TGTGCCAGCAGCGAGCCCTTGAGGGAATTTAATGAAAAACTGTTTTTT. It specifies CASSEPLREFNEKLFF.

Regarding this clonotype: Sequence at one end of the junction differs from germline and may be a read error. This rearrangement joins TRBV4-2 to TRBJ1-5, with 7 bases matching TRBD1. This CDR3 is built from 17 residues. Germline V gene lookup returns CDR1 LGHNA and CDR2 YNFKEQ. The CDR3: CASSPRQGWDSNQPRHF. The CDR3 nucleotides read TGTGCCAGCAGCCCACGACAGGGATGGGATAGCAATCAGCCCCGGCATTTT.

The gene calls are TRBV10-3 and TRBJ1-2; D possibly corresponds to TRBD1 (6 bases). The CDR3 has 15 amino acids. The germline V gene has CDR1 ENHRY and CDR2 SYGVKD. V lost 2 bases and J 5 bases, leaving 15 bases between the germline ends. The CDR3 protein is CAISEPGQTIYGYTF. CDR3 bases: TGTGCCATCAGTGAGCCTGGACAGACGATTTATGGCTACACCTTC.

The chain links TRBV6-2 or TRBV6-3 to TRBJ2-5; D possibly corresponds to TRBD1 (6 bases). The CDR3 length is 13 residues. V dropped 11 bases and J dropped 2 bases, with 15 bases sitting between them. In germline, CDR1 is MNHEY, CDR2 SVGEGT. The CDR3 DNA reads TGTGCCGCGAGGACAGCCCAACAAGAGACCCAGTACTTC. Translated, it gives CAARTAQQETQYF.

The chain joins TRBV10-3 to TRBJ2-1, with D unclear. CDR1 is ENHRY, CDR2 SYGVKD, per germline. Trimming took 7 bases from V and 10 from J, leaving 17 bases between them. CDR3 length: 13 residues. For the CDR3, the DNA is TGTGCCATCACTGTCCGGCTGGATCTCGAGCAGTTCTTC. It is translated as CAITVRLDLEQFF.

This chain joins TRBV11-2 and TRBJ1-1; D gene unclear. Germline assignment: CDR1 SGHAT and CDR2 FQNNGV. Deletions cut 3 bases from V and 3 bases from J, with 14 bases between. CDR3 size: 15 residues. Written as DNA, the CDR3 is TGTGCCAGCAGCTTTGGGTTCTCTGGGGACACTGAAGCTTTCTTT. Protein: CASSFGFSGDTEAFF.

This clonotype has ten or more counts. The chain employs TRBV7-2 and TRBJ2-7, with D perhaps TRBD1 or TRBD2 (5 bases each). This CDR3 is built from 15 residues. V shed 3 bases and J shed 1 base, with 13 bases lying between them. CDR1 is SGHTA and CDR2 is FQGNSA in the germline V gene. CDR3 coding DNA: TGTGCCAGCAGCTTGGGGACCCTAGGTTCCTACGAGCAGTACTTC. Encoded protein: CASSLGTLGSYEQYF.

The chain combines TRBV15 with TRBJ1-2; no firm D call. V was cut by 4 bases and J by 9 bases, with 9 bases left in between. Germline CDR1 is LNHNV and CDR2 is YYDKDF (reference sequence). The CDR3 loop spans 11 amino acids. The CDR3 DNA reads as TGTGCCACCAGCACCGGGTATAGCTACACCTTC. Amino acid sequence: CATSTGYSYTF.

The chain couples TRBV3-1 to TRBJ2-4; D remains unclear. V gave up 0 bases and J gave up 0 bases, with 12 bases separating them. This CDR3 contains 17 residues. CDR1 is LGHDT and CDR2 is YNNKEL in the germline V gene (reference sequence). CDR3 in amino acids: CASSQEWLRLAKNIQYF. Here the CDR3 DNA reads TGTGCCAGCAGCCAAGAATGGCTCCGCTTAGCCAAAAACATTCAGTACTTC.

The table lists this clonotype with a few counts. V and J are TRBV28 and TRBJ1-2; no clear D gene. V lost 4 bases and J 8 bases, leaving 11 bases between the germline ends. CDR3 length: 12 amino acids. The germline gives CDR1 MDHEN, CDR2 SYDVKM. The CDR3 DNA reads as TGTGCCAGCAGTTGGACCGGAGAAGGCTACACCTTC. It translates to CASSWTGEGYTF.

V and J are TRBV10-3 and TRBJ2-1, with D perhaps matching TRBD1 (6 bases). V lost 7 bases and J lost 9, with 19 bases in between. Germline lookup yields CDR1 ENHRY and CDR2 SYGVKD. The CDR3 has 14 residues. The CDR3 DNA reads as TGTGCCATCACTTGGACCCCGACAGGCGGTGAGCAGTTCTTC. This gives the protein CAITWTPTGGEQFF.

The CDR3 sequence is CASSSLVGPTNTEAFF. The CDR3 coding sequence is TGCGCCAGCAGCTCCCTTGTCGGGCCGACGAACACTGAAGCTTTCTTT. The chain uses TRBV5-1 and TRBJ1-1; no definite D call. In germline, CDR1 is SGHRS, CDR2 YFSETQ. With 3 bases removed from V and 1 base from J, the gap between germline ends came to 16 bases. The CDR3 loop spans 16 amino acids.

The sample holds many counts of this clonotype. The CDR3 sequence: CAISKSEATPQYF. As DNA, the CDR3 is TGTGCCATCAGCAAATCTGAGGCGACGCCCCAGTACTTC. V gene TRBV10-3 combines with J gene TRBJ2-5; D uncertain. Looked up from germline, CDR1 is ENHRY and CDR2 is SYGVKD. The germline V and J ends were trimmed by 6 bases and 9 bases, with 17 bases remaining between them. The CDR3 consists of 13 residues.

The CDR3 reads CSGIRQNPYNEQYF. DNA for the CDR3: TGCAGCGGCATACGGCAAAACCCCTACAATGAGCAGTACTTC. This rearrangement joins TRBV29-1 to TRBJ2-1; D gene uncertain. The J call may be mistaken, given a closer DNA end match to TRBJ2-7. The CDR3 runs to 14 residues. Germline V gene lookup returns CDR1 SQVTM and CDR2 ANQGSEA.

This clonotype occurred a few times. This chain links TRBV7-2 with TRBJ2-7; TRBD1 aligns across 8 bases. Germline CDR1 reads SGHTA; CDR2 reads FQGNSA. Trimming removed 8 bases from V and 7 bases from J; junction bases left unmatched: 13. The CDR3 sequence is 14 residues long. The CDR3, as DNA: TGTGCCAGCGGGGAGTGGCAGGGGGCGAGAGAGCAGTACTTC. Protein: CASGEWQGAREQYF.

This chain uses TRBV12-3 or TRBV12-4 with TRBJ1-2, with D maybe TRBD1 (6 bases). The CDR3 covers 15 residues. The V end was cut by 3 bases, the J end by 1 base, with 12 bases between. Written as DNA, the CDR3 is TGTGCCAGCAGTTTCTCAGCCAGGGGTAACTATGGCTACACCTTC. Protein product: CASSFSARGNYGYTF.